This section outlines one TCR beta chain sequence together with its context. Its antigen is undetermined. These data are taken from a study of T cell responses to AZD1222 COVID-19 vaccine. General study results and limits: Reports say nearly half of spike-specific TCRs go after unmutated variant regions. Repertoires were sampled only after the peak T cell response.

From germline, CDR1 is MNHEY and CDR2 SVGAGI. V was clipped by 2 bases and J by 6 bases, with 13 bases between them. The CDR3 is 15 residues long. Clones were read by immunoSEQ multiplex PCR, and TCRdb kept only the in-frame ones, dropping some. The table has about 73,000 clones, more than 70% seen once. The sample was peripheral blood, taken on day 0 of AZD1222 vaccination. This receptor was taken from an adult in good health. The rearrangement joins TRBV6-5 to TRBJ2-2, with TRBD2 as a possible D gene (7 bases). The CDR3 region is CASSYGLGGAGELFF. CDR3 sequence (DNA): TGTGCCAGCAGTTACGGACTAGGGGGGGCCGGGGAGCTGTTTTTT.